Listed below are T cell receptor beta chains from one sample, sequenced in a study of T-cell reconstitution after alpha-beta-depleted transplantation in children. One entry per CDR3 protein, called by TCRdb with MiXCR from the PCR reads. Of 550,000 to 800,000 distinct CDR3 sequences in the sample, around 14% were seen once. This material consisted of PBMCs, taken before TCRalphabeta/CD19-depleted stem cell transplant. These receptors were taken from a girl aged 2 to 10 with congenital amegakaryocytic thrombocytopenia, due to receive a stem cell transplant. The CDR3 runs from the conserved cysteine through the conserved F or W. Fields, in order: clone size, V gene, J gene, D gene, CDR3 DNA, CDR3 protein. The D gene is left open where the match is weak. Clone size, where shown, is once, few, many, or a class for clones that have expanded.

.	TRBV12-3/TRBV12-4	TRBJ1-5	TRBD1	TGTGCCAGCGGTCTAGGGACAGCGGATCAGCCCCAGCATTTT	CASGLGTADQPQHF
.	TRBV20-1	TRBJ1-1	.	TGCAGTGCTAGTACCCAATTGGGGACTGAAGCTTTCTTT	CSASTQLGTEAFF
few	TRBV7-8	TRBJ2-2	TRBD2	TGTGCCAGCAACGAAACCCCGGGAGGGCCGGCCGGGGAGCTGTTTTTT	CASNETPGGPAGELFF
many	TRBV7-9	TRBJ2-5	.	TGTGCCAGCAGCTTAGGGGGAGAAGGCGAAGAGACCCAGTACTTC	CASSLGGEGEETQYF
.	TRBV6-4	TRBJ1-2	.	TGTGCCAGCAGTGAACAGGGACAAGGATATGGCTACACCTTC	CASSEQGQGYGYTF
once	TRBV5-1	TRBJ2-1	TRBD2	TGCGCCAGCAACGGGCGGGAGGAGGTTGTCGACAATGAGCAGTTCTTC	CASNGREEVVDNEQFF
.	TRBV3-1	TRBJ2-2	.	TGTGCCAGCAGCCAAGTTGATCCAGGGCCCACCGGGGAGCTGTTTTTT	CASSQVDPGPTGELFF
few	TRBV5-5	TRBJ1-2	.	TGTGCCAGCAGCTTGGCTTGGGAATTGAGAAACTATGGCTACACCTTC	CASSLAWELRNYGYTF
.	TRBV9	TRBJ2-1	.	TGTGCCAGCAGCGTAGCTGCAGCGAGGGGCTCCTACAATGAGCAGTTCTTC	CASSVAAARGSYNEQFF
few	TRBV29-1	TRBJ1-5	TRBD1	TGCAGCGTTGGACAGGGGCTTGATCAGCCCCAGCATTTT	CSVGQGLDQPQHF
many	TRBV12-3/TRBV12-4	TRBJ2-1	TRBD2	TGTGCCAGCAGTTTTAGGCGGGAGAGAAACAATGAGCAGTTCTTC	CASSFRRERNNEQFF
many	TRBV7-8	TRBJ2-3	.	TGTGCCAGCAGCGATCCCAGGGTCCTCTCCACAGATACGCAGTATTTT	CASSDPRVLSTDTQYF
few	TRBV4-1	TRBJ2-7	.	TGCGCCAGCAGCCCTTGGGACTTCTACGAGCAGTACTTC	CASSPWDFYEQYF
many	TRBV6-1	TRBJ1-6	.	TGTGCCAGCACCGGACTCGACCGGAGTTCACCCCTCCACTTT	CASTGLDRSSPLHF
many	TRBV12-3/TRBV12-4	TRBJ1-6	.	TGTGCCAGCACCGAAGAGGGATCACCCCTCCACTTT	CASTEEGSPLHF
many	TRBV12-3/TRBV12-4	TRBJ1-2	.	TGTGCCAGCAGACCGACGGCCGCTGGTTATGGCTACACCTTC	CASRPTAAGYGYTF
few	TRBV12-3/TRBV12-4	TRBJ2-7	.	TGTGCCAGCAGCCCCGGAGCCGCCGAGCAGTACTTC	CASSPGAAEQYF
few	TRBV7-9	TRBJ1-2	.	TGTGCCAGCAGCTTAGGGTACCAGGGCCACTATGGCTACACCTTC	CASSLGYQGHYGYTF
many	TRBV29-1	TRBJ1-2	.	TGCAGCGTTGGCCAGAACTATAACTATGGCTACACCTTC	CSVGQNYNYGYTF
many	TRBV7-2	TRBJ2-1	.	TGTGCCAGCAGCGTTAGCGGCCGTATCTTATACAATGAGCAGTTCTTC	CASSVSGRILYNEQFF
.	TRBV30	TRBJ2-5	.	TGTGCCTGGACGCGTAAGGGGAATTTCCAAGAGACCCAGTACTTC	CAWTRKGNFQETQYF
.	TRBV28	TRBJ2-7	.	TGTGCCAGCAGGCTATCCGGGTTCGAACCGGAGTACTTC	CASRLSGFEPEYF
.	TRBV4-1	TRBJ2-1	.	TGCGCCAGCAGCCAAGGAACCCCAGCGGGTGAGCAGTTCTTC	CASSQGTPAGEQFF
.	TRBV4-1	TRBJ2-1	TRBD2	TGCGCCAGCAGCCAGCCCCTGGTAGCGGGGCCCCTCAGTGAGCAGTTCTTC	CASSQPLVAGPLSEQFF
.	TRBV28	TRBJ1-2	.	TGTGCCCGACACCCCACGGGCGGACTGGGGGGCTACACCTTC	CARHPTGGLGGYTF
few	TRBV28	TRBJ2-6	.	TGTGCCAGCAGTCGACCCTCTAGCCCTGGGGCCAACGTCCTGACTTTC	CASSRPSSPGANVLTF
many	TRBV29-1	TRBJ1-1	.	TGCAGCGTTGCTCAGAAGAACACTGAAGCTTTCTTT	CSVAQKNTEAFF
.	TRBV19	TRBJ1-3	.	TGTGCCAGTGCAGCGTACTCTGGAAACACCATATATTTT	CASAAYSGNTIYF
.	TRBV29-1	TRBJ1-2	.	TGCAGCGCGGAGGATTACAGGGAAAGGAACTATGGCTACACCTTC	CSAEDYRERNYGYTF
.	TRBV12-5	TRBJ2-5	.	TGTGCTAGTGGTTTGGTACAGACGTACAGGGCAGCCCAAGAGACCCAGTACTTC	CASGLVQTYRAAQETQYF
many	TRBV11-2	TRBJ2-3	.	TGTGCCAGCAGCTTAGAAGGGGACCCGAGCACAGATACGCAGTATTTT	CASSLEGDPSTDTQYF
many	TRBV5-1	TRBJ1-4	.	TGCGCCAGCAGGTCTGAGGAACACGATGCAACTAATGAAAAACTGTTTTTT	CASRSEEHDATNEKLFF
many	TRBV5-1	TRBJ1-5	.	TGCGCCAGCAGCTTGACGCCGGACAGCCAACATCAGCCCCAGCATTTT	CASSLTPDSQHQPQHF
many	TRBV29-1	TRBJ2-7	TRBD2	TGCAGCGTTGACGCGGGAGGAAGCTACGAGCAGTACTTC	CSVDAGGSYEQYF
few	TRBV4-2	TRBJ2-5	.	TGTGCCAGCAGCCATCTGGAACAAGAGACCCAGTACTTC	CASSHLEQETQYF
many	TRBV9	TRBJ2-1	TRBD2	TGTGCCAGCAGCGGACTGGGACTAGCGGGGCCTACCTCTCACAATGAGCAGTTCTTC	CASSGLGLAGPTSHNEQFF
many	TRBV10-3	TRBJ1-1	.	TGTGCCATCAGTGAAGTAGTCAGGGTAGAAACTGAAGCTTTCTTT	CAISEVVRVETEAFF
many	TRBV5-1	TRBJ2-7	.	TGCGCCAGCAGCTTGGGGTCCGGGGAGCAGTACTTC	CASSLGSGEQYF
many	TRBV10-3	TRBJ2-3	TRBD1	TGTGCCATCGGGGACAGGGGTAGCACAGATACGCAGTATTTT	CAIGDRGSTDTQYF
.	TRBV29-1	TRBJ2-2	.	TGCAGCGCGGGACACCCGAACACCGGGGAGCTGTTTTTT	CSAGHPNTGELFF
.	TRBV15	TRBJ2-7	TRBD2	TGTGCCACCAGACCGACTAGCGCGTACGAGCAGTACTTC	CATRPTSAYEQYF
.	TRBV4-2	TRBJ1-1	.	TGTGCCAGCATGTGGCAGGGGCTTTCGGGATCTGAAGCTTTCTTT	CASMWQGLSGSEAFF
many	TRBV20-1	TRBJ2-1	TRBD2	TGCAGTGCTCCCTCCGCGGGAGCGTCCTACAATGAGCAGTTCTTC	CSAPSAGASYNEQFF
many	TRBV4-1	TRBJ2-1	.	TGCGCCAGCAGCCAAGATACCAGGGGCTATGAGCAGTTCTTC	CASSQDTRGYEQFF
many	TRBV20-1	TRBJ2-5	.	TGCAGTGCTAGCGGTCGGGAGTACTCCGAAAGAGAGACCCAGTACTTC	CSASGREYSERETQYF
many	TRBV12-3/TRBV12-4	TRBJ2-1	.	TGTGCCAGCAGTTCCGGGCCACCGGAGCAGTTCTTC	CASSSGPPEQFF
many	TRBV20-1	TRBJ2-2	TRBD1	TGCAGTGCTTCAGGACAGGGGGTGCTCGGGGGGGAGCTGTTTTTT	CSASGQGVLGGELFF
.	TRBV5-1	TRBJ1-3	.	TGCGCCAGCAGCTCAACCTCTGGAAACACCATATATTTT	CASSSTSGNTIYF
many	TRBV20-1	TRBJ2-2	.	TGCAGTGCTAGACCCGGTCCAACCGGGGAGCTGTTTTTT	CSARPGPTGELFF
.	TRBV3-1	TRBJ2-5	.	TGTGCCAGCAGCCAAGTGGCTAGCAGTCTACCCCAGTACTTC	CASSQVASSLPQYF
few	TRBV5-1	TRBJ1-1	.	TGCGCCAGCGGGGCCTCGAACACTGAAGCTTTCTTT	CASGASNTEAFF
.	TRBV2	TRBJ2-2	TRBD2	TGTGCCAAGAAAGCGGGATCGAACACCGGGGAGCTGTTTTTT	CAKKAGSNTGELFF
many	TRBV5-1	TRBJ2-1	.	TGCGCCAGCAGCTCGTTAGGGGCTTCTAAGAAGCGGTTCTTC	CASSSLGASKKRFF
few	TRBV7-6	TRBJ2-7	TRBD1	TGTGCCAGGACAGGGGGCTACGAGCAGTACTTC	CARTGGYEQYF
many	TRBV20-1	TRBJ1-2	TRBD1	TGCAGTGCTTACAGGGGGATCTATGGCTACACCTTC	CSAYRGIYGYTF
.	TRBV20-1	TRBJ2-1	.	TGCAGTGTTCCCTCTTCATTAGAGCAGTTCTTC	CSVPSSLEQFF